Each of the 19 T cell receptor beta chains below was sequenced from the same sample in a study of graft-versus-host responses after intestinal transplantation. The method was immunoSEQ multiplex PCR; TCRdb's version includes in-frame clones alone and lacks a portion of them. The data hold over 15,000 clones, with 86% observed a single time. Sequencing used PBMCs, obtained about 230 days after intestinal transplant. The receptor source for this set is a human patient who received an intestinal transplant, so some T cells may come from the graft donor.

This chain uses TRBV7-7 with TRBJ2-5; 10 nucleotides align to TRBD1. The CDR3 totals 13 residues. V shed 4 bases and J 5 bases; nucleotides not matched to a gene: 1. Per the germline V gene, CDR1 is SSHAT and CDR2 is FNYEAQ (reference sequence). The CDR3 region has the DNA TGTGCCAGCAGCTCGACAGGGGGCGAGACCCAGTACTTC. This encodes CASSSTGGETQYF.

This chain links TRBV13 with TRBJ2-7, with D possibly being TRBD1 (5 bases). V shed 1 base and J shed 4 bases, with 8 bases lying between them. The germline CDR1 and CDR2 sequences are PRHDT and FYEKMQ (reference sequence). This CDR3 is built from 13 residues. DNA of the CDR3: TGTGCCAGCAGCTTAGCAGGGAAATACGAGCAGTACTTC. The encoded protein is CASSLAGKYEQYF.

The V and J genes are TRBV5-5 and TRBJ2-7; weak D call: TRBD1 (6 bases). V lost 3 bases and J lost 7, with 17 bases in between. The CDR3 is 14 residues long. Per the germline V gene, CDR1 is SGHKS and CDR2 is YYEKEE (reference sequence). This CDR3 reads CASSWYQGNGEQYF. CDR3 nucleotide sequence: TGTGCCAGCAGCTGGTATCAGGGGAACGGGGAGCAGTACTTC.

This chain joins TRBV19 and TRBJ2-4, with 8 bases identical to TRBD1. Germline loops: CDR1 LNHDA, CDR2 SQIVND (reference sequence). The CDR3 length is 13 residues. The J segment lost 7 bases and the V segment lost 6 bases, leaving 5 bases of the junction unmatched. The CDR3, as DNA: TGTGCCAGTAGCGCCAGGGGGCGGAACATTCAGTACTTC. Its protein is CASSARGRNIQYF.

This clone has only one observation. The chain joins TRBV10-2 to TRBJ2-3, with TRBD2 as a possible D gene (6 bases). V lost 8 bases, J lost 5 bases, and 20 bases lay in between. CDR1 and CDR2 (germline): WSHSY, SAAADI. The CDR3 extends over 15 amino acids. CDR3 region: CASGAGGGSGDTQYF. The CDR3 DNA reads as TGCGCCAGCGGTGCCGGGGGAGGATCTGGAGATACGCAGTATTTT.

This chain joins TRBV4-1 and TRBJ2-1; D is perhaps TRBD1 or TRBD2 (5 bases each). The V gene lost 4 bases and the J gene lost 9 bases, with 22 bases spanning the gap. Germline V gene lookup returns CDR1 MGHRA and CDR2 YSYEKL. The CDR3 loop spans 16 amino acids. The CDR3 bases are TGCGCCAGCAGCCGAGCGCCGGGGCCTACAGGTTTTGAGCAGTTCTTC. Amino acids: CASSRAPGPTGFEQFF.

This rearrangement joins TRBV6-5 to TRBJ2-1; TRBD2 might be the D (5 bases). The V end lost 2 bases, the J end lost 8 bases, and 19 bases lay between the germline ends. This CDR3 has 16 amino acids. Germline CDR1 is MNHEY and CDR2 is SVGAGI. Here the CDR3 DNA reads TGTGCCAGCAGTTACGGAGGAGCCCCTAATTTCGATGAGCAGTTCTTC. This encodes CASSYGGAPNFDEQFF.

This chain uses TRBV6-5 with TRBJ2-7; 7 bases line up with TRBD1. The CDR3 loop spans 13 amino acids. V shed 6 bases, J shed 6 bases, and the junction held 8 bases outside the gene matches. The V gene's germline CDR1 is MNHEY and CDR2 SVGAGI. DNA of the CDR3: TGTGCCAGCAGCCAAGAGACAGGGCGCGAGCAGTACTTC. Translation: CASSQETGREQYF.

This sequence joins TRBV4-1 and TRBJ2-2, with D possibly matching TRBD1 (6 bases). This CDR3 spans 14 amino acids. Germline V CDR1 and CDR2: MGHRA, YSYEKL. Trimming took 4 bases from V and 8 from J, leaving 14 bases between them. CDR3 nucleotides: TGCGCCAGCAGCCTAACACAGGGTTCTGGGGAGCTGTTTTTT. Translation gives CASSLTQGSGELFF.

The J gene is TRBJ2-1, the V gene TRBV6-5; TRBD2 aligns across 7 bases. This CDR3 has 12 residues. After removal of 7 bases from V and 8 bases from J, the junction contained 5 bases not matched to a gene. Germline CDR1 reads MNHEY; CDR2 reads SVGAGI. CDR3 DNA sequence: TGTGCCAGCAACAAACGGGGGGATGAGCAGTTCTTC. It specifies CASNKRGDEQFF.

The V gene is TRBV7-8, the J gene TRBJ2-7, with TRBD1 identical over 10 bases. The CDR3 length is 14 residues. The V and J ends lost 5 bases and 4 bases, in that order; junction bases with no gene match: 5. CDR1 and CDR2 from the germline V gene are SGHVS and FQNEAQ. The CDR3 spells CASSLPGQGYEQYF. DNA for the CDR3: TGTGCCAGCAGCCTACCGGGACAGGGGTACGAGCAGTACTTC.

The chain links TRBV15 to TRBJ1-1, with D possibly TRBD1 on 5 matching bases. V lost 1 base and J 6 bases, leaving 15 bases between the germline ends. This CDR3 spans 15 amino acids. The germline V gene encodes CDR1 LNHNV and CDR2 YYDKDF (reference sequence). Written as DNA, the CDR3 is TGTGCCACCAGCAGAGGGGGGGGGACGCACCCTGAAGCTTTCTTT. It translates to CATSRGGGTHPEAFF.

J is TRBJ2-1 and V is TRBV4-1, with 7 nucleotides matching TRBD1. Germline CDR1 and CDR2: MGHRA and YSYEKL. V was pared by 4 bases and J by 7 bases, with 10 bases of the junction left unmatched. The CDR3 covers 15 residues. The CDR3 sequence is CASSPQDRVINEQFF. DNA of the CDR3: TGCGCCAGCAGCCCTCAAGACAGGGTCATTAATGAGCAGTTCTTC.

This clone came up a few times. The rearrangement uses TRBV2 and TRBJ1-4; no definite D call. This CDR3 is built from 14 residues. CDR1 is SNHLY and CDR2 is FYNNEI in the germline V gene. Trimming cost V 3 bases and J 3 bases, with 8 bases left between them. The CDR3 loop is CASSEPGANEKLFF. In DNA, the CDR3 is TGTGCCAGCAGTGAGCCGGGAGCTAATGAAAAACTGTTTTTT.

The chain combines TRBV6-5 with TRBJ2-5; perhaps TRBD1 as D (5 bases). The CDR3 totals 14 residues. Trimming took 8 bases from V and 1 from J, leaving 14 bases between them. The germline CDR1 and CDR2 sequences are MNHEY and SVGAGI. CDR3: CASETGQSQETQYF. The CDR3 DNA is TGTGCCAGCGAAACCGGACAAAGCCAAGAGACCCAGTACTTC.

This chain uses TRBV4-1 with TRBJ2-1; D perhaps matches TRBD1 (6 bases). The CDR3 has 15 amino acids. V was pared by 5 bases and J by 2 bases, with 13 bases between. The germline CDR1 and CDR2 sequences are MGHRA and YSYEKL. CDR3 nucleotides: TGCGCCAGCAGCACCTCAGGGGCCCCCTACAATGAGCAGTTCTTC. It specifies CASSTSGAPYNEQFF.

The chain couples TRBV7-6 to TRBJ1-1, with a weak D call TRBD1 (5 bases). Germline-derived CDR1 and CDR2 are SGHVS and FNYEAQ. This CDR3 spans 14 amino acids. V lost 0 bases and J 4 bases, leaving 9 bases between the germline ends. CDR3: CASSLAEGPTEAFF. In nucleotides, the CDR3 is TGTGCCAGCAGCTTAGCGGAGGGGCCCACTGAAGCTTTCTTT.

The genes are TRBV10-2 and TRBJ2-2; unclear D gene. The CDR3 sequence is 13 residues long. The V and J ends lost 5 bases and 1 base respectively, with 5 bases between them. Per germline, CDR1 WSHSY and CDR2 SAAADI. As DNA, the CDR3 is TGCGCCAGCAGTATTGAGAACACCGGGGAGCTGTTTTTT. Translated: CASSIENTGELFF.

V and J are TRBV5-6 and TRBJ2-7; 7 nucleotides line up with TRBD1. Germline CDR1 is SGHDT and CDR2 is YYEEEE. This CDR3 region has 16 residues. Trimming at V came to 4 bases and at J to 2 bases, leaving 12 bases not matched to a gene. The CDR3 sequence: CASSLGTGVYTYEQYF. CDR3 in DNA: TGTGCCAGCAGCCTCGGAACAGGGGTTTATACCTACGAGCAGTACTTC.